These 3 T cell receptor beta chains share one sample of origin, sequenced in a study of shared clonotypes between healthy human individuals (dated by TCRdb to about 2020). CD8 naive samples were obtained by positive selection for CCR7 among CD45RO-negative cells, yielding a CD45RA+CCR7+ population from which TemRA cells were excluded. To prepare the library, the immunoSEQ multiplex PCR assay was applied. TCRdb took over this immuneACCESS table, retaining in-frame rearrangements with V and J assigned. Such tables are incomplete; in checked studies, under half of the missing clones stem from an unresolved V gene, and the remainder is unexplained. The sample table lists about 600,000 clones, roughly 95% of them with a count of one. Jointly, the top ten make up 0.11% of the sample. The specimen was naive CD8+ T cells sorted from blood. The sample's cell subset or site label, in plain terms: CD45RA+CCR7+. These receptors came from a woman aged 25 to 39 in good health.

This clone showed up just a few times. The CDR3 coding sequence is TGTGCCAGCAGTTCGGGAGGGAGGGTGAGACAGCCCCAGCATTTT. As protein: CASSSGGRVRQPQHF. V is TRBV28 and J is TRBJ1-5, with D uncertain. The CDR3 extends over 15 amino acids. Germline V CDR1 and CDR2: MDHEN, SYDVKM. V was clipped by 4 bases and J by 7 bases, with 17 bases between them.

The chain employs TRBV13 and TRBJ2-1; unclear D gene. CDR1 PRHDT and CDR2 FYEKMQ come from the germline V gene (reference sequence). Trimming removed 5 bases from V and 7 bases from J, with 9 bases in between. The CDR3 is 12 residues long. This chain's CDR3 is CASSQTENEQFF. CDR3 coding DNA: TGTGCCAGCAGCCAGACTGAGAATGAGCAGTTCTTC. Full variable domain (missing parts from reference TRBV13 and TRBJ2-1): AAGVIQSPRHLIKEKRETATLKCYPIPRHDTVYWYQQGPGQDPQFLISFYEKMQSDKGSIPDRFSAQQFSDYHSELNMSSLELGDSALYFCASSQTENEQFFGPGTRLTVL.

The chain joins TRBV7-9 to TRBJ1-5; a weak D match, TRBD1 (6 bases). V lost 2 bases to trimming and J lost 4 bases, with 12 bases between them. From germline, CDR1 is SEHNR and CDR2 FQNEAQ (reference sequence). This CDR3 is 15 amino acids long. CDR3 in amino acids: CASSLSQGGNQPQHF. The CDR3 bases are TGTGCCAGCAGCTTATCACAGGGTGGGAATCAGCCCCAGCATTTT.